Each of the 10 T cell receptor beta chains below was sequenced from the same sample in a study of long-term antiretroviral therapy in people with HIV. Version v3.0 of the immunoSEQ assay ran at survey level. TCRdb's copy holds only in-frame clones and misses some; the assay was immunoSEQ multiplex PCR. The sample carries approximately 25,000 clones, 75% to 85% recorded once. The source material was unsorted PBMCs, sampled 0.5 years after starting antiretroviral therapy. These receptors all come from a middle-aged woman with HIV.

This clone was seen a single time. V usage is TRBV18 and J usage is TRBJ2-7; D may be TRBD1 (6 bases). CDR1 is KGHSH, CDR2 LQKENI, per germline. The V end lost 3 bases, the J end lost 4 bases, and 13 bases lay between the germline ends. The CDR3 is 14 amino acids. The CDR3 protein is CASSPLTGLYEQYF. The CDR3 bases are TGTGCCAGCTCACCCCTGACAGGCCTTTACGAGCAGTACTTC. The variable domain in full, completed from reference TRBV18 and TRBJ2-7, reads NAGVMQNPRHLVRRRGQEARLRCSPMKGHSHVYWYRQLPEEGLKFMVYLQKENIIDESGMPKERFSAEFPKEGPSILRIQQVVRGDSAAYFCASSPLTGLYEQYFGPGTRLTVT.

The V call is TRBV5-1, the J call TRBJ1-4; 10 bases agree with TRBD1. The V segment lost 4 bases and the J segment 8 bases; nucleotides outside the gene matches: 5. Germline V lookup: CDR1 SGHRS, CDR2 YFSETQ. The CDR3 contains 14 residues. The CDR3 coding sequence is TGCGCCAGCAGCCACGGGACAGGGGAAGAAAAACTGTTTTTT. It encodes CASSHGTGEEKLFF.

There are a few counts of this clone. This chain joins TRBV12-5 and TRBJ1-6; D not certain. Germline V gives CDR1 LGHNT, CDR2 FRNRAP. The V gene lost 1 base and the J gene lost 13 bases, with 8 bases spanning the gap. The CDR3 loop spans 12 amino acids. DNA of the CDR3: TGTGCTAGTGGTTTGGGGGAGGGCCCCCTCCACTTT. Translating it yields CASGLGEGPLHF.

This clone appeared a few times. V and J are TRBV4-2 and TRBJ2-3, with TRBD1 identical over 10 bases. The ends lost 4 bases at V and 1 base at J; junction bases unmatched: 2. CDR3 size: 15 residues. CDR1 and CDR2 (germline): LGHNA, YNFKEQ. The CDR3 loop is CASSRGTGGTDTQYF. DNA for the CDR3: TGTGCCAGCAGCCGCGGGACAGGGGGCACAGATACGCAGTATTTT.

The genes are TRBV4-3 and TRBJ1-3; D perhaps matches TRBD1 (5 bases). Germline values: CDR1 LGHNA, CDR2 YSLEER. Trimming shortened V by 1 base and J by 0 bases, and 10 bases separated the two germline ends. The CDR3 has 16 residues. The CDR3 DNA sequence: TGCGCCAGCAGCCAAGGTTACGGGACCTCTGGAAACACCATATATTTT. Translated, it gives CASSQGYGTSGNTIYF.

V and J are TRBV29-1 and TRBJ1-2; D gene uncertain. The germline gives CDR1 SQVTM, CDR2 ANQGSEA. The CDR3 is 13 amino acids. V was shortened by 6 bases and J by 0 bases, with 11 bases between the two germline ends. The CDR3 DNA reads as TGCAGCGTCGTTGACATTTCTAACTATGGCTACACCTTC. The encoded protein is CSVVDISNYGYTF.

The chain joins TRBV6-5 to TRBJ1-2; maybe TRBD1 (6 bases). The CDR3 is 15 residues long. Trimming pared 1 base from V and 6 bases from J, leaving 15 bases between. CDR1 is MNHEY, CDR2 SVGAGI, per germline. As DNA, the CDR3 is TGTGCCAGCAGTTACTTCGGACAGCCTTCAAATGGCTACACCTTC. Encoded protein: CASSYFGQPSNGYTF.

This sequence joins TRBV7-2 and TRBJ2-7, with 7 positions matching TRBD2. J was trimmed by 1 base and V by 5 bases; bases with no gene match: 14. The germline CDR1 and CDR2 sequences are SGHTA and FQGNSA. The CDR3 covers 17 residues. The CDR3 protein is CASSLQTSGVGSYEQYF. DNA for the CDR3: TGTGCCAGCAGCCTCCAAACGAGCGGGGTGGGGTCCTACGAGCAGTACTTC.

Here the CDR3 reads CASSGEGQTNQPQHF. CDR3 nucleotide sequence: TGTGCCAGCAGCGGAGAGGGACAGACTAATCAGCCCCAGCATTTT. V is TRBV7-9 and J is TRBJ1-5; TRBD1 matches at 7 bases. V lost 5 bases, J lost 4 bases, and 8 bases stayed unmatched. The CDR3 runs 15 residues. CDR1 is SEHNR, CDR2 FQNEAQ, per germline (reference sequence).

J is TRBJ1-2 and V is TRBV7-8; D is unresolved. Germline V gene data show CDR1 as SGHVS and CDR2 as FQNEAQ. This CDR3 region has 14 residues. The germline V and J ends were trimmed by 2 bases and 2 bases, with 9 bases remaining between them. The CDR3 loop is CASSLLNGNYGYTF. The CDR3 DNA is TGTGCCAGCAGCTTATTGAATGGAAACTATGGCTACACCTTC.